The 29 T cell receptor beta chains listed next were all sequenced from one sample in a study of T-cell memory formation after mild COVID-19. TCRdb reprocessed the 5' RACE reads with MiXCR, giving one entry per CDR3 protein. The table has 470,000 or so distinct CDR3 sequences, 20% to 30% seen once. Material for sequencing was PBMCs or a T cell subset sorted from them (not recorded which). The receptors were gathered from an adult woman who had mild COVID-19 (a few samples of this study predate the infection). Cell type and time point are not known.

CDR3 DNA sequence: TGTGCCAGCAGCCCCGCGGGCGCGTCCTACGAGCAGTACTTC. Residues: CASSPAGASYEQYF. V and J are TRBV7-9 and TRBJ2-7; possibly TRBD2 for D (5 bases). Germline V gene data show CDR1 as SEHNR and CDR2 as FQNEAQ (reference sequence). Trimming shortened V by 5 bases and J by 1 base, and 12 bases separated the two germline ends. The CDR3 is made up of 14 amino acids.

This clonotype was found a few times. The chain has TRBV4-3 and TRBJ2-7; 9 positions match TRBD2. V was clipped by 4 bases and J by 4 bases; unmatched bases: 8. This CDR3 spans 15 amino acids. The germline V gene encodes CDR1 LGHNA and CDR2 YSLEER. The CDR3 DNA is TGCGCCAGCAGCCCCGATAGCGGGAGAATATACGAGCAGTACTTC. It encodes CASSPDSGRIYEQYF.

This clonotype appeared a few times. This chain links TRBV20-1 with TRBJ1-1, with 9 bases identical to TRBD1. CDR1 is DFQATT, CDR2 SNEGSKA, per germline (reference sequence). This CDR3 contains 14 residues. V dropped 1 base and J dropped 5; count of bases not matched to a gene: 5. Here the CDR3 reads CSARGWDRATEAFF. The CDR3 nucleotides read TGCAGTGCTAGAGGTTGGGACAGGGCTACTGAAGCTTTCTTT.

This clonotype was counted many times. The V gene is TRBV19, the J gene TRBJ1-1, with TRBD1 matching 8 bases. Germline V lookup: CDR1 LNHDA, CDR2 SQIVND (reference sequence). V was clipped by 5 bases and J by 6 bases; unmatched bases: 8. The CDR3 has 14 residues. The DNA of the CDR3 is TGTGCCAGTAGTCCGCGGACAGGGCAAGCTGAAGCTTTCTTT. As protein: CASSPRTGQAEAFF. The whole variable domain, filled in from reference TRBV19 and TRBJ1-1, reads DGGITQSPKYLFRKEGQNVTLSCEQNLNHDAMYWYRQDPGQGLRLIYYSQIVNDFQKGDIAEGYSVSREKKESFPLTVTSAQKNPTAFYLCASSPRTGQAEAFFGQGTRLTVV.

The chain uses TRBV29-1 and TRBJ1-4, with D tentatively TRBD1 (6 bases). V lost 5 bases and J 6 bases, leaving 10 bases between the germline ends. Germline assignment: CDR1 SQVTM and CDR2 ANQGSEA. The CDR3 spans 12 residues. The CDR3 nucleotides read TGCAGCGTTTCACAGGGTGATGAAAAACTGTTTTTT. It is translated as CSVSQGDEKLFF. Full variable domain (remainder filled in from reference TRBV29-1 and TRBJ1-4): SAVISQKPSRDICQRGTSLTIQCQVDSQVTMMFWYRQQPGQSLTLIATANQGSEATYESGFVIDKFPISRPNLTFSTLTVSNMSPEDSSIYLCSVSQGDEKLFFGSGTQLSVL.

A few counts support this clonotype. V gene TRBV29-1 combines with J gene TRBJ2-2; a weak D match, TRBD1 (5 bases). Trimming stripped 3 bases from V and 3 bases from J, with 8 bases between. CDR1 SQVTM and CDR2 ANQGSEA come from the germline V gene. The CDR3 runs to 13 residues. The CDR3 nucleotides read TGCAGCGTTGACGTGGGGCACACCGGGGAGCTGTTTTTT. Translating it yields CSVDVGHTGELFF.

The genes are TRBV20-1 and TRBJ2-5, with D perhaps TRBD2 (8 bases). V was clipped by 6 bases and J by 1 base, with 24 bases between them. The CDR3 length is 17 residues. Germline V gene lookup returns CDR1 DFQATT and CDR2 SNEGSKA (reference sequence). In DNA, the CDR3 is TGCAGTGCCATAGGGGGCGTGGCGGGGGGTCTCCAAGAGACCCAGTACTTC. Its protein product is CSAIGGVAGGLQETQYF.

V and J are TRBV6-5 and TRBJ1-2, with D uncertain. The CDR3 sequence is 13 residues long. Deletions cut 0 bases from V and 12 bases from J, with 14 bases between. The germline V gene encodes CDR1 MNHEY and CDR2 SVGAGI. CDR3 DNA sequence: TGTGCCAGCAGTTACTCCCCGATCGAGGGCCACACCTTC. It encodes CASSYSPIEGHTF.

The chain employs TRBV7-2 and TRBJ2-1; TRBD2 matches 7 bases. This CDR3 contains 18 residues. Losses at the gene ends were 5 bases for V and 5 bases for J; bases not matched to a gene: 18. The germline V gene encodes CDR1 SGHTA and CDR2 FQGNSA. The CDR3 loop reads CASSTLLGLAVINNEQFF. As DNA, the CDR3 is TGTGCCAGCAGCACCCTACTAGGGCTAGCGGTCATCAACAATGAGCAGTTCTTC. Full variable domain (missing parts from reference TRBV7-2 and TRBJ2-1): GAGVSQSPSNKVTEKGKDVELRCDPISGHTALYWYRQSLGQGLEFLIYFQGNSAPDKSGLPSDRFSAERTGGSVSTLTIQRTQQEDSAVYLCASSTLLGLAVINNEQFFGPGTRLTVL.

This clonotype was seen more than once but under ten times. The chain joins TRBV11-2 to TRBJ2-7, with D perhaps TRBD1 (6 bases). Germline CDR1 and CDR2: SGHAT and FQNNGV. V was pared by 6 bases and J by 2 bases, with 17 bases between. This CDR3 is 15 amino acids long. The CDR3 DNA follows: TGTGCCAGCAGTCCAGGTTCAGGGGCGGCCTACGAGCAGTACTTC. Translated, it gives CASSPGSGAAYEQYF.

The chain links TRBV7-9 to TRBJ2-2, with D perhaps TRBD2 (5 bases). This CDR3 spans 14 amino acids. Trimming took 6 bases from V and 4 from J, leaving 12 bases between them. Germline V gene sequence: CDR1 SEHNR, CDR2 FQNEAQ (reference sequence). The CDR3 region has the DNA TGTGCCAGCAGGGCTAGCCTCTCCACCGGGGAGCTGTTTTTT. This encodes CASRASLSTGELFF.

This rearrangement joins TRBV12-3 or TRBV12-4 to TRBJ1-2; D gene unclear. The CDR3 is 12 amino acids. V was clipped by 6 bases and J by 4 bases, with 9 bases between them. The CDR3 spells CASSGGPYGYTF. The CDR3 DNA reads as TGTGCCAGCAGCGGAGGGCCCTATGGCTACACCTTC.

The CDR3 reads CSAPSARGAFF. The CDR3 coding sequence is TGCAGTGCCCCGTCCGCGAGGGGGGCTTTCTTT. J is TRBJ1-1 and V is TRBV20-1; a possible D gene is TRBD1 (6 bases). The V end was cut by 6 bases, the J end by 11 bases, with 16 bases between. The germline V gene has CDR1 DFQATT and CDR2 SNEGSKA (reference sequence). The CDR3 has 11 amino acids.

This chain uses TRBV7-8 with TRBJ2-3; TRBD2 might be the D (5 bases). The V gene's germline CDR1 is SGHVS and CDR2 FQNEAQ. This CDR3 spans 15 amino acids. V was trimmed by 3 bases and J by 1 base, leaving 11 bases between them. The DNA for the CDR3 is TGTGCCAGCAGCTTTTGGGGTAGCGGCACAGATACGCAGTATTTT. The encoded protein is CASSFWGSGTDTQYF.

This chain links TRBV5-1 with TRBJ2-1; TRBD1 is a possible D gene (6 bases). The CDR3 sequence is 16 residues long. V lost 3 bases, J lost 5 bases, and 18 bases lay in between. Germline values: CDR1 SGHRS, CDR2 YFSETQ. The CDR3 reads CASSSQTGYSDNEQFF. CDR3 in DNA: TGCGCCAGCAGCTCCCAAACAGGGTACTCGGACAATGAGCAGTTCTTC.

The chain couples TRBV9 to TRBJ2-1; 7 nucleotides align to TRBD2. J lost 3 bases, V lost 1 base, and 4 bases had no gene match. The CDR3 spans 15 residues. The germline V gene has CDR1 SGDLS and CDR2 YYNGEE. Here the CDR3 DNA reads TGTGCCAGCAGCGTAACTAGCGACTACTACAATGAGCAGTTCTTC. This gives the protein CASSVTSDYYNEQFF.

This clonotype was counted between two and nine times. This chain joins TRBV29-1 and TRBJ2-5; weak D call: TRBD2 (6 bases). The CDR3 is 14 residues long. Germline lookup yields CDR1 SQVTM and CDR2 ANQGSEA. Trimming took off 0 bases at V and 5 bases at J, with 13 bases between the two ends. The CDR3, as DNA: TGCAGCGTTGAAGACCCGCGGGGTTGGGAGACCCAGTACTTC. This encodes CSVEDPRGWETQYF.

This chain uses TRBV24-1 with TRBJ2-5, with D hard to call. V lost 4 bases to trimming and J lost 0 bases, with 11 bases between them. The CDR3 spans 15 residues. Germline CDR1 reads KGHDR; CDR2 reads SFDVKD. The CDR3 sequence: CATSDALENQETQYF. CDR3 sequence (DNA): TGTGCCACCAGTGACGCGTTGGAAAACCAAGAGACCCAGTACTTC.

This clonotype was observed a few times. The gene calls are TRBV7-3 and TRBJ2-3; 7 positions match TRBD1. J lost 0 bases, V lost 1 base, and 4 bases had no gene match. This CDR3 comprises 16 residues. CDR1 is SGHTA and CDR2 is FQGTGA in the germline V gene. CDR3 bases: TGTGCCAGCAGCTTAATAGGGGGCTCTAGCACAGATACGCAGTATTTT. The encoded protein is CASSLIGGSSTDTQYF.

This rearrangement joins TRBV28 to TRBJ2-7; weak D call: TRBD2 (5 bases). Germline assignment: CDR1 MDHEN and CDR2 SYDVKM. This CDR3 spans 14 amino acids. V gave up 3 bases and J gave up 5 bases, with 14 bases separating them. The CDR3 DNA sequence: TGTGCCAGCAGTTTTATCGCTCCGAGGGACGAGCAGTACTTC. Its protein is CASSFIAPRDEQYF.

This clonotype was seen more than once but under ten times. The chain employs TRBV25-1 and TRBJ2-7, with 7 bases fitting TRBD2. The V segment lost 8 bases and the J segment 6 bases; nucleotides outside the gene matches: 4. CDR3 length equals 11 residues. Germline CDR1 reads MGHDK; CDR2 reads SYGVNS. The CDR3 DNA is TGTGCCAGCCGGAGCGGGGTCGAGCAGTACTTC. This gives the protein CASRSGVEQYF.

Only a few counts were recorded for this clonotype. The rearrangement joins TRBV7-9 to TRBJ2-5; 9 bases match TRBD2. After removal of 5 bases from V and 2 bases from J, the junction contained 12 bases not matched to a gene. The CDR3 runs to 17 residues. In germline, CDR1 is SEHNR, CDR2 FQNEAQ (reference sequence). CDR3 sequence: CASSVGGLAGTQETQYF. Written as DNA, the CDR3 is TGTGCCAGCAGCGTGGGGGGGCTAGCGGGAACTCAAGAGACCCAGTACTTC.

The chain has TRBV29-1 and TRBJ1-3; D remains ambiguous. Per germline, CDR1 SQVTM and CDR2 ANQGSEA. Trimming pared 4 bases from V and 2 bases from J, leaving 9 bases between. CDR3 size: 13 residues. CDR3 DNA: TGCAGCGTTGGATCGGGTACTGGAAACACCATATATTTT. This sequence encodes CSVGSGTGNTIYF. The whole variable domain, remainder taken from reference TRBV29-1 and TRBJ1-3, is SAVISQKPSRDICQRGTSLTIQCQVDSQVTMMFWYRQQPGQSLTLIATANQGSEATYESGFVIDKFPISRPNLTFSTLTVSNMSPEDSSIYLCSVGSGTGNTIYFGEGSWLTVV.

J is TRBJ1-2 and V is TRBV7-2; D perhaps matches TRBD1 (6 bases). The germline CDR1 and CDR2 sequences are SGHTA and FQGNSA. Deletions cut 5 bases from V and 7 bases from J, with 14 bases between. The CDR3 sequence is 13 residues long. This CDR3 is CASSVQGLGGYTF. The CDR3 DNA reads TGTGCCAGCAGCGTACAGGGTTTAGGTGGCTACACCTTC. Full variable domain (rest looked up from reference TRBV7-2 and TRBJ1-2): GAGVSQSPSNKVTEKGKDVELRCDPISGHTALYWYRQSLGQGLEFLIYFQGNSAPDKSGLPSDRFSAERTGGSVSTLTIQRTQQEDSAVYLCASSVQGLGGYTFGSGTRLTVV.

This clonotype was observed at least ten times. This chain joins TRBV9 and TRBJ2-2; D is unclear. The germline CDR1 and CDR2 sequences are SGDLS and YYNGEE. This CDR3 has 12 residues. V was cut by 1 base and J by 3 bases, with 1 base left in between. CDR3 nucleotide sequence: TGTGCCAGCAGCGTATACACCGGGGAGCTGTTTTTT. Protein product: CASSVYTGELFF.

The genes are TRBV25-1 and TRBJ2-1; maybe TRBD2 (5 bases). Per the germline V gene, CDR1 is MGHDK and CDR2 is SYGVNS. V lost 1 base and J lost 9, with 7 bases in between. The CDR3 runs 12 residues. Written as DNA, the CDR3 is TGTGCCAGCAGTGAATGGGCGGGTGAGCAGTTCTTC. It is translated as CASSEWAGEQFF.

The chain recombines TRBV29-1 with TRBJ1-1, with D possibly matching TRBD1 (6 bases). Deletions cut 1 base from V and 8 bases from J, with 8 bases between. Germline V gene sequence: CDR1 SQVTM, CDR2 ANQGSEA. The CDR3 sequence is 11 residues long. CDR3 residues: CSVEGDREAFF. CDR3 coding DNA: TGCAGCGTTGAAGGTGACAGGGAAGCTTTCTTT. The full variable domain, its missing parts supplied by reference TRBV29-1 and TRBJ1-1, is SAVISQKPSRDICQRGTSLTIQCQVDSQVTMMFWYRQQPGQSLTLIATANQGSEATYESGFVIDKFPISRPNLTFSTLTVSNMSPEDSSIYLCSVEGDREAFFGQGTRLTVV.

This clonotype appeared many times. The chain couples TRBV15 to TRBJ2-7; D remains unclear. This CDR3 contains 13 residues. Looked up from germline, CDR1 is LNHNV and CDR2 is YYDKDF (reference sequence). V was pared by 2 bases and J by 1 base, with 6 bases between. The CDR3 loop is CATSRSVSYEQYF. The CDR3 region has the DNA TGTGCCACCAGCAGATCGGTGTCCTACGAGCAGTACTTC.

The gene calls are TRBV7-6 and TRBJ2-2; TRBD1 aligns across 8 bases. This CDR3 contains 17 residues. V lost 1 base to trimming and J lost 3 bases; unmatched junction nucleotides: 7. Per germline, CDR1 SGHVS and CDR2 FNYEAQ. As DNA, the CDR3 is TGTGCCAGCAGCTTAGTGAAGGGACAGGCTGACACCGGGGAGCTGTTTTTT. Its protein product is CASSLVKGQADTGELFF.